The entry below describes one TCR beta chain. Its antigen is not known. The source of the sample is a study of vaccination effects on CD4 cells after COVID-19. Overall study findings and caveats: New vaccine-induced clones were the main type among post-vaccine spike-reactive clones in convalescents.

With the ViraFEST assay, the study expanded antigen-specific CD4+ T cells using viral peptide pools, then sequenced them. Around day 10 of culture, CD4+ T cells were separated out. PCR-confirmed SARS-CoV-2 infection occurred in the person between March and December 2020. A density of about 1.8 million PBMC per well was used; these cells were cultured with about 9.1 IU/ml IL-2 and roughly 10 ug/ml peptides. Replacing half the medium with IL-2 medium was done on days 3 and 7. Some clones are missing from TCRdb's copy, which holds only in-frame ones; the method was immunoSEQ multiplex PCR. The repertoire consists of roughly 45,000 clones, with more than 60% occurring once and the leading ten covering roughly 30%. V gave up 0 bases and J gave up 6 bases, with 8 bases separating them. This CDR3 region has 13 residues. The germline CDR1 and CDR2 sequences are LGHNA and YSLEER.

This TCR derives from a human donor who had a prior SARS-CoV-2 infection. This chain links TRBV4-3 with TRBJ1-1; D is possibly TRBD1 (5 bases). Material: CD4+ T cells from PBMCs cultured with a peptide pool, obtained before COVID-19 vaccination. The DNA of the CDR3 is TGCGCCAGCAGCCAAGAGGGGGTGGCTGAAGCTTTCTTT. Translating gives CASSQEGVAEAFF.